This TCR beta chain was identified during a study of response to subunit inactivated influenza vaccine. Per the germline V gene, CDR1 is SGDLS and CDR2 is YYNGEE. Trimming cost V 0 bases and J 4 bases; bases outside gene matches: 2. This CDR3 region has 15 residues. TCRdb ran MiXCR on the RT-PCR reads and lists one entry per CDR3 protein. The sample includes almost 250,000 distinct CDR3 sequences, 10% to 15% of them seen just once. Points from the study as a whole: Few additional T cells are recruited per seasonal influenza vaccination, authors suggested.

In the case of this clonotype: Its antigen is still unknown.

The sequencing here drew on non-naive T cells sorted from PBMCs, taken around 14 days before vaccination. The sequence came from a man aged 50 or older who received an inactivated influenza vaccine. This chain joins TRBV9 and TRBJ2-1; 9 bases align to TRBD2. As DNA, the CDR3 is TGTGCCAGCAGCGTAGCTAGCGGGGTTTACAATGAGCAGTTCTTC. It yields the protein CASSVASGVYNEQFF.